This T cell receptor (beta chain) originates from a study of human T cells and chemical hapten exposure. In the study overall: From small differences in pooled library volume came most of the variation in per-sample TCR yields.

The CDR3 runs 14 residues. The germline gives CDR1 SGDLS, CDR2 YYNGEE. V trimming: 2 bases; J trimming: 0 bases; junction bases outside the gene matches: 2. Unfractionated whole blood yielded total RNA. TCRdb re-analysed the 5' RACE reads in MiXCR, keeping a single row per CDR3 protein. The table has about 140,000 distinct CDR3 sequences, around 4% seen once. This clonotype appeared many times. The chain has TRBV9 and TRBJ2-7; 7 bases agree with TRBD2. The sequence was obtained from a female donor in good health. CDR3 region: CASSVRGTSYEQYF. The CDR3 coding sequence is TGTGCCAGCAGCGTGCGGGGGACCTCCTACGAGCAGTACTTC.